These 5 T cell receptor beta chains were sequenced from one sample in a study of CD8 T cells in Susac syndrome. RNA totalling about 0.45 to 1 ug underwent reverse transcription with random hexamers. Using its own MiXCR run on the immunoSEQ multiplex PCR reads, TCRdb lists one record per CDR3 protein. The top ten clones hold around 0.12% of a sample with some 130,000 distinct CDR3 sequences, 94% of them seen once. Sequenced sample: CD4+ T cells from PBMCs. Receptors were obtained from a human donor with multiple sclerosis.

The chain employs TRBV19 and TRBJ2-2; the D is unclear. The CDR3 sequence is 14 residues long. The V end was cut by 2 bases, the J end by 6 bases, with 10 bases between. Germline CDR1 and CDR2: LNHDA and SQIVND (reference sequence). Written as DNA, the CDR3 is TGTGCCAGTAGTATACGAGTGGGTTCCGGGGAGCTGTTTTTT. Encoded protein: CASSIRVGSGELFF. The variable domain in full, with the rest retrieved from reference TRBV19 and TRBJ2-2, is DGGITQSPKYLFRKEGQNVTLSCEQNLNHDAMYWYRQDPGQGLRLIYYSQIVNDFQKGDIAEGYSVSREKKESFPLTVTSAQKNPTAFYLCASSIRVGSGELFFGEGSRLTVL.

The rearrangement uses TRBV5-1 and TRBJ2-2, with D perhaps given as TRBD1 or TRBD2 (5 bases each). This CDR3 comprises 15 residues. In germline, CDR1 is SGHRS, CDR2 YFSETQ. V was cut by 7 bases and J by 14 bases, with 27 bases left in between. The CDR3 nucleotides are TGCGCCAGCCGCAGTGCAGGGTCGAACACCGGGGCACTGTTTTTT. Translation: CASRSAGSNTGALFF.

CDR3 DNA: TGTGCCAGCAGCCCTGGACTGGGAGTCGGCTACACCTTC. This sequence encodes CASSPGLGVGYTF. The rearrangement joins TRBV3-1 to TRBJ1-2, with D hard to call. CDR3 length: 13 residues. Germline lookup yields CDR1 LGHDT and CDR2 YNNKEL (reference sequence). Trimming shortened V by 4 bases and J by 8 bases, and 14 bases separated the two germline ends.

The rearrangement links TRBV10-3 to TRBJ2-1; D gene ambiguous. The CDR3 has 15 residues. V was pared by 2 bases and J by 0 bases, with 8 bases between. Germline lookup yields CDR1 ENHRY and CDR2 SYGVKD. The CDR3 nucleotides read TGTGCCATCAGTGAGCGGGCTACCTCCTACAATGAGCAGTTCTTC. This translates into CAISERATSYNEQFF.

The chain is built from TRBV30 and TRBJ1-1; 8 bases are shared with TRBD1. Losses at the gene ends were 1 base for V and 10 bases for J; bases not matched to a gene: 2. CDR1 is GTSNPN, CDR2 SVGIG, per germline (reference sequence). The CDR3 loop spans 11 amino acids. The CDR3: CAWSDTGGAFF. The CDR3 region has the DNA TGTGCCTGGAGTGATACAGGGGGAGCTTTCTTT.